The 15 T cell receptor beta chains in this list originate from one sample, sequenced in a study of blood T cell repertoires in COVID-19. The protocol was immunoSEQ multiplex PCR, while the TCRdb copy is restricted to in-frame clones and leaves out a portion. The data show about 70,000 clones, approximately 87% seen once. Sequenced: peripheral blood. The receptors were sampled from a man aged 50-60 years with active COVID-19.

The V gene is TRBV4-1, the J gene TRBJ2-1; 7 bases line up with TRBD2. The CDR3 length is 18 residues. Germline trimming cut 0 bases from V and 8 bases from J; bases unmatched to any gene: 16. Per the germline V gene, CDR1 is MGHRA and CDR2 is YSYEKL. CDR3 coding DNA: TGCGCCAGCAGCCAAGAACCTAGCGGAGCTGTATTTGGAGATGAGCAGTTCTTC. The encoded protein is CASSQEPSGAVFGDEQFF.

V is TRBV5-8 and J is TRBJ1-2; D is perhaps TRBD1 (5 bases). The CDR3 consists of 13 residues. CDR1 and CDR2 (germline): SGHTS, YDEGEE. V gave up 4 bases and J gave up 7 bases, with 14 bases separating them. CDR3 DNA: TGTGCCAGCAGCCTAGGGGCCTGGGGTGGCTACACCTTC. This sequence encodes CASSLGAWGGYTF.

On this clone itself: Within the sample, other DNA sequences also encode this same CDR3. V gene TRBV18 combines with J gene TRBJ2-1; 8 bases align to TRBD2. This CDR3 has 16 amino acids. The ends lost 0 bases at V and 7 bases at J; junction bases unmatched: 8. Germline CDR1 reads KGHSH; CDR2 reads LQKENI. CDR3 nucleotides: TGTGCCAGCTCACCACCACTGAGCGGGAGCGGGAATGAGCAGTTCTTC. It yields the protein CASSPPLSGSGNEQFF.

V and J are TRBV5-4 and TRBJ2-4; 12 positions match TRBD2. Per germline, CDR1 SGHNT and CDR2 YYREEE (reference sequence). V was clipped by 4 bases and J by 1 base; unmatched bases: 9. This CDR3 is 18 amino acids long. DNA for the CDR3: TGTGCCAGCAGCGCCCTAGCGGGAGGGCGTCAGGCCAAAAACATTCAGTACTTC. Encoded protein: CASSALAGGRQAKNIQYF.

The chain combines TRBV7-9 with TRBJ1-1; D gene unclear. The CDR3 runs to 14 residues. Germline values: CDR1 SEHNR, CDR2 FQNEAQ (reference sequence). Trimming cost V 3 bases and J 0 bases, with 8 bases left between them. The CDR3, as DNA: TGTGCCAGCAGCTTCGCCGCGGTGAACACTGAAGCTTTCTTT. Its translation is CASSFAAVNTEAFF.

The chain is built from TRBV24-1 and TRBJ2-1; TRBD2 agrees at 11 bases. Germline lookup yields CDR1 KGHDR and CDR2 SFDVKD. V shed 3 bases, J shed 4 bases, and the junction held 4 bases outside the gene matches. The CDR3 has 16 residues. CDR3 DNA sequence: TGTGCCACCAGTGATGGGGGACTAGCGGAATACAATGAGCAGTTCTTC. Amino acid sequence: CATSDGGLAEYNEQFF.

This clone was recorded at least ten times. The DNA for the CDR3 is TGTGCCAGCAGTAAGGACAGCTCTGGGGCCAACGTCCTGACTTTC. Amino acids: CASSKDSSGANVLTF. The chain is built from TRBV6-5 and TRBJ2-6; possible D gene TRBD1, 6 bases. Trimming shortened V by 5 bases and J by 0 bases, and 8 bases separated the two germline ends. Per the germline V gene, CDR1 is MNHEY and CDR2 is SVGAGI. This CDR3 has 15 residues.

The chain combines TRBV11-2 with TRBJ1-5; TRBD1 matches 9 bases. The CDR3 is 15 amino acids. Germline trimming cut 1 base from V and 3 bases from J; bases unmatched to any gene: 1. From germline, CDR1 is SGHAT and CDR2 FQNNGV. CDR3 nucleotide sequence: TGTGCCAGCAGCTTAGGACAGGGGGACAATCAGCCCCAGCATTTT. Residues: CASSLGQGDNQPQHF. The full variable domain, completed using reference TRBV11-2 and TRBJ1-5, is EAGVAQSPRYKIIEKRQSVAFWCNPISGHATLYWYQQILGQGPKLLIQFQNNGVVDDSQLPKDRFSAERLKGVDSTLKIQPAKLEDSAVYLCASSLGQGDNQPQHFGDGTRLSIL.

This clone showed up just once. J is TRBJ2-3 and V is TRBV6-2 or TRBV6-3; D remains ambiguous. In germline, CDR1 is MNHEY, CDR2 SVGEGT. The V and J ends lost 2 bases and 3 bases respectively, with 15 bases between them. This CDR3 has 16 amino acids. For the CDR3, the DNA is TGTGCCAGCAGTTACGACAAGAAGAGCCCTACAGATACGCAGTATTTT. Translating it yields CASSYDKKSPTDTQYF.

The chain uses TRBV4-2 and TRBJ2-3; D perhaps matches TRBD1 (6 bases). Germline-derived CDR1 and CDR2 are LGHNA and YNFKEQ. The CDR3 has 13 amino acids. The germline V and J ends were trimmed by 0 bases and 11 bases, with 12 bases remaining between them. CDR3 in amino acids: CASSQEGRGMQYF. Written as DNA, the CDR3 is TGTGCCAGCAGCCAAGAAGGCAGGGGCATGCAGTATTTT.

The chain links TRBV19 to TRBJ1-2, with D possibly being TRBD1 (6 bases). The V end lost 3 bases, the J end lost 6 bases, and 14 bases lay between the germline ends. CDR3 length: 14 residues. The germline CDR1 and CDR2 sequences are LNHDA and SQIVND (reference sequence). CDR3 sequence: CASSIGQLSDGYTF. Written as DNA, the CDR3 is TGTGCCAGTAGTATCGGACAGCTTTCCGATGGCTACACCTTC.

CDR3 in amino acids: CAITGGSEAFF. CDR3 bases: TGTGCCATCACAGGGGGCTCTGAAGCTTTCTTT. This chain connects TRBV10-3 to TRBJ1-1; 8 bases match TRBD1. The CDR3 length is 11 residues. In germline, CDR1 is ENHRY, CDR2 SYGVKD. V lost 7 bases and J lost 6; bases outside the gene matches: 1.

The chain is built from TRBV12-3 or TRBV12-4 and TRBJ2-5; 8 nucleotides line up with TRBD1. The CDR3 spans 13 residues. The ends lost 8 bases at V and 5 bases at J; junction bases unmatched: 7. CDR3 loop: CASARTGMETQYF. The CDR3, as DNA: TGTGCCAGCGCGAGGACAGGGATGGAGACCCAGTACTTC.

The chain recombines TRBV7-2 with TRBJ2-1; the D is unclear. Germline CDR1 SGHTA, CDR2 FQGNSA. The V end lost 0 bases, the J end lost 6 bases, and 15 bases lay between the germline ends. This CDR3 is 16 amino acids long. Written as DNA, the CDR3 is TGTGCCAGCAGCTTAGCTCCTAAACAGTTGGTCAATGAGCAGTTCTTC. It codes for CASSLAPKQLVNEQFF. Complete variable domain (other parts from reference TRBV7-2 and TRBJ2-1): GAGVSQSPSNKVTEKGKDVELRCDPISGHTALYWYRQSLGQGLEFLIYFQGNSAPDKSGLPSDRFSAERTGGSVSTLTIQRTQQEDSAVYLCASSLAPKQLVNEQFFGPGTRLTVL.

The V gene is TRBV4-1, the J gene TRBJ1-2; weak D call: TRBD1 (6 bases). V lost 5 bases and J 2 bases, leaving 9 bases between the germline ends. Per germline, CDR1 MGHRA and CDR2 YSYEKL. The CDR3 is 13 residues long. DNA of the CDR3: TGCGCCAGCAGCTACAGGGAGAACTATGGCTACACCTTC. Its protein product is CASSYRENYGYTF.